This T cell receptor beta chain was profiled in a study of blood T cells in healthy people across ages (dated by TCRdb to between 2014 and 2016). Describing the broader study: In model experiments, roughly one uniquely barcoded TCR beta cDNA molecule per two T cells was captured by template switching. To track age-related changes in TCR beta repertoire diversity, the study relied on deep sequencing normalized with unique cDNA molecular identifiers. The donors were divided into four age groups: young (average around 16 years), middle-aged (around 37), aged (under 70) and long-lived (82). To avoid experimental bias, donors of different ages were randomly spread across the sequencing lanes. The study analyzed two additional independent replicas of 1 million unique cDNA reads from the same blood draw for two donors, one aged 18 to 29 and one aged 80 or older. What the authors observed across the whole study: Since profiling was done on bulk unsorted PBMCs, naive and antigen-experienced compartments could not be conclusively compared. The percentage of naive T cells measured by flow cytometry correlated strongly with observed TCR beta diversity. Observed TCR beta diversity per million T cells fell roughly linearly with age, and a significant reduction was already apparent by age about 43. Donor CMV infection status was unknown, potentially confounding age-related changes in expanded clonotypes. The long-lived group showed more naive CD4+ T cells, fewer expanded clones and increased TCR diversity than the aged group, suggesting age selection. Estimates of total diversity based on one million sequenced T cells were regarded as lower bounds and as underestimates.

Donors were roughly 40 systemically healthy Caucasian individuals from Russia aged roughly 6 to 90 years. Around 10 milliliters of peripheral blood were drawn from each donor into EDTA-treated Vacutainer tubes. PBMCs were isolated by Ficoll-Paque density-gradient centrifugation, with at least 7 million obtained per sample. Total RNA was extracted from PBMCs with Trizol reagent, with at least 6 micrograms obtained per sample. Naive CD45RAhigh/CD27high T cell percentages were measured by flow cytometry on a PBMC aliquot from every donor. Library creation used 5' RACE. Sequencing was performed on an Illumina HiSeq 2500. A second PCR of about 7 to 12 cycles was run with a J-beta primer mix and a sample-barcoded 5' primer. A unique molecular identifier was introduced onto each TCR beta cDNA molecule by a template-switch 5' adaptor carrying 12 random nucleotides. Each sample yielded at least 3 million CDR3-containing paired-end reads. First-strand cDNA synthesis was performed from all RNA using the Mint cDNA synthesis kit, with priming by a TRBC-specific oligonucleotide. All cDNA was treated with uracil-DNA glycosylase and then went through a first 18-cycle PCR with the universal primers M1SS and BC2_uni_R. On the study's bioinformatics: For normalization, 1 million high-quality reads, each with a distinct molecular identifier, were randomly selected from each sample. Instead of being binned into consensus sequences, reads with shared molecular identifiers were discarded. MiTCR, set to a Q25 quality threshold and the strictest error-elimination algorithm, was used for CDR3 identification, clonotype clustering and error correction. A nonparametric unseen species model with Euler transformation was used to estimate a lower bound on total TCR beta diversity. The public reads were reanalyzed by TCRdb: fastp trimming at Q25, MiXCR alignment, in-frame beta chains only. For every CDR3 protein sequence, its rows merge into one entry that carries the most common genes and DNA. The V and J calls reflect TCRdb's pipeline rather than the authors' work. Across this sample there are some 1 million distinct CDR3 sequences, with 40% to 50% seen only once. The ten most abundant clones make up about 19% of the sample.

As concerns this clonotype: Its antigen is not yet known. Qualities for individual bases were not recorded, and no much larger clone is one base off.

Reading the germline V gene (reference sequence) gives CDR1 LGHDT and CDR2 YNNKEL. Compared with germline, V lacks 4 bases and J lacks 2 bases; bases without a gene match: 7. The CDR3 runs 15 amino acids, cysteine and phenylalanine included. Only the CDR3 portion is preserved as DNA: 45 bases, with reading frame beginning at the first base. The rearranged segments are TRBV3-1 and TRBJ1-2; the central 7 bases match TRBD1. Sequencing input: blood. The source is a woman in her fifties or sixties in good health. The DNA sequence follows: TGTGCCAGCAGCCCCTACAGGGGAACCAACTATGGCTACACCTTC. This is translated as CASSPYRGTNYGYTF.